Listed below are T cell receptor beta chains from one sample, sequenced in a study of blood T cell repertoires in COVID-19. Only in-frame clones appear in the TCRdb table, and some are missing; sequencing was by immunoSEQ multiplex PCR. Here the sample spans around 300,000 clones, around 89% being singletons. Sequenced material: peripheral blood. The source is a woman aged 45-65 years with COVID-19, enrolled during active disease. Both conserved end residues are trimmed from each CDR3.

TRBJ2-1,TRBV3-1/TRBV3-2,ASSQGTSGRGFNEQF
TRBJ1-1,TRBV19,ASSGTPMNTEAF
TRBJ2-2,TRBV19,ASVRREAGTGELF
TRBJ1-1,TRBV30,AWSVGPNTEAF
TRBJ2-7,TRBV19,ASSMDKGYEQY
TRBJ2-1,TRBV20-1,SASGTSMNEQF
TRBJ1-2,TRBV27,ASTGGYGYT
TRBJ2-1,TRBV9,ASSVGAGLYNEQF
TRBJ2-7,TRBV19,ASSVRGIYEQY
TRBJ2-3,TRBV2,ASRRTGGTDTQY
TRBJ2-7,TRBV29-1,SVTSGSFSYEQY
TRBJ2-7,TRBV3-1/TRBV3-2,ASSQDRQGRYEQY
TRBJ2-3,TRBV19,ASRKQGSISDTQY
TRBJ1-2,TRBV19,ASNPGQGLWGYT
TRBJ2-2,TRBV9,ASSPGGGELF
TRBJ1-3,TRBV5-1,ASSLAISTVGNTIY
TRBJ1-6,TRBV10-3,AIKGTGGPNSPLH
TRBJ2-5,TRBV20-1,SASILAGGLPQETQY
TRBJ2-4,TRBV4-3,ASSQPTAGGQVKNIQY
TRBJ2-5,TRBV19,ASSIEGRVETQY
TRBJ1-1,TRBV6-6,ASSYEGGRAF
TRBJ2-2,TRBV19,ASSTGQYTGELF
TRBJ1-1,TRBV18,ASSPPTGGLTEAF
TRBJ2-5,TRBV7-2,ASSFTGGWETQY
TRBJ1-2,TRBV4-3,ASSQGPTGGLYGYT
TRBJ2-7,TRBV20-1,SASPGQGNYEQY
TRBJ2-3,TRBV29-1,SVYQPRTSTDTQY
TRBJ2-1,TRBV2,ASVRETAAEQF
TRBJ1-5,TRBV15,ATSRGQPSNQPQH
TRBJ1-1,TRBV2,ASSDATGGPRNTEAF
TRBJ2-1,TRBV28,ASNLSGNEQF
TRBJ2-7,TRBV19,ASSIDPVGLAGQY
TRBJ2-2,TRBV7-9,ASSSLPGLVRTGELF
TRBJ1-6,TRBV7-2,ASSFSSGGHRNSPLH
TRBJ2-1,TRBV14,ASSRRALTSYNEQF
TRBJ1-1,TRBV16,ASSQSRSGVGTEAF
TRBJ1-2,TRBV5-1,ASSFATGEGGYT
TRBJ2-7,TRBV5-8,ASRLTGGLYEQY
TRBJ1-1,TRBV5-1,ASSLLTGVTEAF
TRBJ2-7,TRBV5-1,ASSLGARYEAGEQY
TRBJ1-3,TRBV4-1,ASSHPVGASGNTIY
TRBJ2-7,TRBV5-1,ASSLGSAGGPEQY
TRBJ1-2,TRBV5-5,ASSLWQRDAGYT
TRBJ2-2,TRBV19,ASSNLALNTGELF
TRBJ1-5,TRBV27,ASGPFETGTQPQH
TRBJ2-7,TRBV18,ASSPGSEQY
TRBJ2-7,TRBV29-1,SVRQAEQY
TRBJ1-1,TRBV5-1,ASSQGQPTEAF
TRBJ1-3,TRBV11-3,ASSLDSPGLSGNTIY